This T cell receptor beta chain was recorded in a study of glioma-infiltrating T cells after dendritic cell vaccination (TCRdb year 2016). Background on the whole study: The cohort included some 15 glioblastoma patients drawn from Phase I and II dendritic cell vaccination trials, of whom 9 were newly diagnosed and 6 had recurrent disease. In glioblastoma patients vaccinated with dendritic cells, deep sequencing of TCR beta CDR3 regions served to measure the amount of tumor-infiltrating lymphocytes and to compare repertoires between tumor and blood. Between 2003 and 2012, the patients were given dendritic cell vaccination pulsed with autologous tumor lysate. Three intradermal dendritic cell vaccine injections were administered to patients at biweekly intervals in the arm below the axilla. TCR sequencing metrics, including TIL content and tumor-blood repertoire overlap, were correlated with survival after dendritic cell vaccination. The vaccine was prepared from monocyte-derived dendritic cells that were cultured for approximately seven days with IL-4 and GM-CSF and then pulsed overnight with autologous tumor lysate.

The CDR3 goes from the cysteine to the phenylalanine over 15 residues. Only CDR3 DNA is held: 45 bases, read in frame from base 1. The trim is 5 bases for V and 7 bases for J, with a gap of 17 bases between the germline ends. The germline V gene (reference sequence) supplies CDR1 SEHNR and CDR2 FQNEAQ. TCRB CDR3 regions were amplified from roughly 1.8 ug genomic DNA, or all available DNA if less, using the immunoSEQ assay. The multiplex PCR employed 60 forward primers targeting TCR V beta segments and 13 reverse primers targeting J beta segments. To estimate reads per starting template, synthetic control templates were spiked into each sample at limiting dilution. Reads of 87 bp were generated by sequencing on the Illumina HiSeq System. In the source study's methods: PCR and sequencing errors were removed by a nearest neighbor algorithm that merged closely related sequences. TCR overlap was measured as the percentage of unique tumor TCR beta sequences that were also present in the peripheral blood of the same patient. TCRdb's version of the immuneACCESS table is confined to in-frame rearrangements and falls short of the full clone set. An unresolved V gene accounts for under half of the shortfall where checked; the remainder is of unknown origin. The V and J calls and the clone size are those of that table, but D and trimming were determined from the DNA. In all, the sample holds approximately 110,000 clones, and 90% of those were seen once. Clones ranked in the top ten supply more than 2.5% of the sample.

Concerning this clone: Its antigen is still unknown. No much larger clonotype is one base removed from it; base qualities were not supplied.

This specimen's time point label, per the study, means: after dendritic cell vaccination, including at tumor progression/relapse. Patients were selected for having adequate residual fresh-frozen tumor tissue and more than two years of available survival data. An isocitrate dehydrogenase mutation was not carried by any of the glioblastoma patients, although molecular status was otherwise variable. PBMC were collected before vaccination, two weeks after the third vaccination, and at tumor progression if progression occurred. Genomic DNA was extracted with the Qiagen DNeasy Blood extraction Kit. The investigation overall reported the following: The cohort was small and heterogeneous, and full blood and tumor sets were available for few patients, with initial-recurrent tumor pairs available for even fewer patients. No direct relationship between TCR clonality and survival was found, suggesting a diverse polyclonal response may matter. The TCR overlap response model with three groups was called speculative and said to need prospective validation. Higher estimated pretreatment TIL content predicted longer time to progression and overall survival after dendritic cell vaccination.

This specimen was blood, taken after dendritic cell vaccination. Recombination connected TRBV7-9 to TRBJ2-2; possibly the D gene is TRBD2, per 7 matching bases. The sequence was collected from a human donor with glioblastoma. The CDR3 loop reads CASSTPQGRGGELFF. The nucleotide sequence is TGTGCCAGCAGCACCCCCCAGGGGAGGGGCGGGGAGCTGTTTTTT.